These 6 T cell receptor beta chains share one sample of origin, sequenced in a study of T cell repertoires in cytomegalovirus infection. One entry per CDR3 protein results from TCRdb running MiXCR on the reads. This repertoire shows roughly 720,000 distinct CDR3 sequences, 35% to 40% found once; its top ten account for about 2.8%. Sequencing input: PBMCs. These receptors originate from a human donor in good health (CMV status not recorded). Some clones in this sample may be carry-over from other donors' samples.

CDR3 nucleotide sequence: TGTGCCAGCAGTGCTCCCGGGACAGGGGTTAATGAAGCTTTCTTT. It is translated as CASSAPGTGVNEAFF. This sequence joins TRBV12-3 or TRBV12-4 and TRBJ1-1; TRBD1 matches at 10 bases. V dropped 5 bases and J dropped 7; count of bases not matched to a gene: 10. CDR3 size: 15 residues.

This chain links TRBV28 with TRBJ1-5; no firm D call. The V end was cut by 5 bases, the J end by 6 bases, with 17 bases between. CDR1 MDHEN and CDR2 SYDVKM come from the germline V gene. This CDR3 has 15 amino acids. CDR3 coding DNA: TGTGCCAGCAGTAAGCCAGGCCCGGGGAGTCAGCCCCAGCATTTT. This encodes CASSKPGPGSQPQHF.

The chain links TRBV27 to TRBJ2-6; D ambiguous. Trimming stripped 5 bases from V and 4 bases from J, with 9 bases between. The germline CDR1 and CDR2 sequences are MNHEY and SMNVEV (reference sequence). The CDR3 sequence is 14 residues long. CDR3 bases: TGTGCCAGCAGTGGGGTAGACGGGGCCAACGTCCTGACTTTC. Amino acids: CASSGVDGANVLTF.

The chain employs TRBV4-1 and TRBJ1-1; TRBD1 might be the D (5 bases). The CDR3 is made up of 17 amino acids. CDR1 is MGHRA and CDR2 is YSYEKL in the germline V gene. Trimming left V 3 bases short and J 2 bases short, with 19 bases between. The CDR3 region is CASSHPGTGAANTEAFF. For the CDR3, the DNA is TGCGCCAGCAGCCACCCCGGGACCGGGGCGGCCAACACTGAAGCTTTCTTT.

The CDR3 sequence is CASSPPGPSRRAFF. The CDR3 nucleotides read TGCGCCAGCAGCCCCCCGGGACCCTCGCGACGGGCTTTCTTT. The V and J genes are TRBV4-1 and TRBJ1-1; D may be TRBD1 (5 bases). Germline CDR1 and CDR2: MGHRA and YSYEKL. This CDR3 has 14 residues. Deletions cut 4 bases from V and 11 bases from J, with 20 bases between.

This clonotype was seen more than once but under ten times. The V gene is TRBV14, the J gene TRBJ2-1; TRBD1 matches 9 bases. After removal of 3 bases from V and 0 bases from J, the junction contained 3 bases not matched to a gene. Germline loops: CDR1 SGHDN, CDR2 FVKESK. The CDR3 sequence is 16 residues long. The chain's CDR3 is CASSQPGQGSYNEQFF. CDR3 DNA sequence: TGTGCCAGCAGCCAGCCGGGACAGGGCTCCTACAATGAGCAGTTCTTC.